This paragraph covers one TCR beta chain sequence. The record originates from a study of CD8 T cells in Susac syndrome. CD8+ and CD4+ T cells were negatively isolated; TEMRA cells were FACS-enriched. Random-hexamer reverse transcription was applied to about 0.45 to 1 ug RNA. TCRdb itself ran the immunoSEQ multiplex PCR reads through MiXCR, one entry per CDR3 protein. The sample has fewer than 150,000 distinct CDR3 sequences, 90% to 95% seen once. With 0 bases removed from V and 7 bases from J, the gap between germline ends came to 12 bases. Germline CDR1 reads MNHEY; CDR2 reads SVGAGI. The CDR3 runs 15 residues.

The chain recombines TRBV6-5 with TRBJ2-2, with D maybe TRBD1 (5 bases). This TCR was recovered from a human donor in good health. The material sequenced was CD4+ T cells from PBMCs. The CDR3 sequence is CASSYSITGLGELFF. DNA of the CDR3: TGTGCCAGCAGTTACTCGATTACAGGCCTCGGGGAGCTGTTTTTT.